Included here is one T cell receptor beta chain sequence, with context. This clone was found once. The antigen it binds to is not known. No quality values exist for individual bases; no much larger clone is one base distant. These data belong to a study of blood T cell repertoires in COVID-19 (dated by TCRdb to about 2020). For the wider study: Samples from collaborators originated in the United States, Italy and Spain and spanned both the acute and convalescent phases of COVID-19. Where available, HLA class I and class II types were taken from metadata supplied by the sample provider and were not determined by assay-based typing. The prospective study material was composed of cDNA or gDNA derived from T cells, B-cell-depleted T cells, or PBMCs. The repertoires were made available in a free public database intended to serve as a resource for research on the immune response to SARS-CoV-2. Sample metadata almost always included a de-identified subject ID, COVID-19 status, age in years and sex. The dataset comprised deeply sampled blood TCRbeta repertoires from subjects exposed to, actively infected with, or recovered from COVID-19. Samples were obtained from the ongoing ImmuneRACE study (first 160 participants) and from 1,200 or so subjects provided by 6 global collaborators.

Study-wide findings and limitations: The quantity of clinical and demographic metadata differed by source and by participant and was supplied without curation.

V lost 8 bases and J lost 4 bases, and the count of bases not matched to a germline gene is 10. The germline V gene gives CDR1 as MNHEY and CDR2 as SVGEGT. Its CDR3 holds 15 amino acids, cysteine through phenylalanine. The entry retains the CDR3 DNA only, 45 bases that are in frame from base 1. One collaborating source in Seattle enrolled patients during active infection and followed them longitudinally through the course of disease. Collaborating institutions collected whole blood in K2EDTA tubes following their own protocols. For TCRbeta analysis, collaborator samples were shipped as frozen whole blood, as isolated PBMCs, or as DNA extracted from either sample type. TCRbeta CDR3 regions were amplified from genomic DNA by means of the immunoSEQ Assay, a bias-controlled multiplex PCR. The study's own analysis went as follows. Nucleated cell counts per sample were estimated from amplification of reference gene primers within the assay. Sequence reads were collapsed and filtered to measure the absolute abundance of every unique TCRbeta CDR3 rearrangement. For each sample, productive Simpson clonality was calculated as the square root of Simpson's diversity index across productive rearrangements. TCRdb stores this immuneACCESS table with in-frame sequences only. Part of the clones is absent; in the studies checked, under half of the shortfall reflects unresolved V genes, and no reason is known for the rest. The D gene and trimming were derived from the DNA, and the V and J assignments and clone size from that table. In all, the sample holds under 200,000 clones, and around 75% of those were seen once. The ten most abundant clones make up 5.5% to 7% of the sample.

Sequencing was carried out using peripheral blood. Recombination joined TRBV6-2 or TRBV6-3 with TRBJ2-2, with TRBD2 identical over 7 junction bases. This clonotype originated in a woman in her 40s with COVID-19, enrolled during active disease. This receptor has the CDR3 CASRHGGSTTGELFF. The DNA is TGTGCCAGCCGCCACGGGGGGAGTACCACCGGGGAGCTGTTTTTT.